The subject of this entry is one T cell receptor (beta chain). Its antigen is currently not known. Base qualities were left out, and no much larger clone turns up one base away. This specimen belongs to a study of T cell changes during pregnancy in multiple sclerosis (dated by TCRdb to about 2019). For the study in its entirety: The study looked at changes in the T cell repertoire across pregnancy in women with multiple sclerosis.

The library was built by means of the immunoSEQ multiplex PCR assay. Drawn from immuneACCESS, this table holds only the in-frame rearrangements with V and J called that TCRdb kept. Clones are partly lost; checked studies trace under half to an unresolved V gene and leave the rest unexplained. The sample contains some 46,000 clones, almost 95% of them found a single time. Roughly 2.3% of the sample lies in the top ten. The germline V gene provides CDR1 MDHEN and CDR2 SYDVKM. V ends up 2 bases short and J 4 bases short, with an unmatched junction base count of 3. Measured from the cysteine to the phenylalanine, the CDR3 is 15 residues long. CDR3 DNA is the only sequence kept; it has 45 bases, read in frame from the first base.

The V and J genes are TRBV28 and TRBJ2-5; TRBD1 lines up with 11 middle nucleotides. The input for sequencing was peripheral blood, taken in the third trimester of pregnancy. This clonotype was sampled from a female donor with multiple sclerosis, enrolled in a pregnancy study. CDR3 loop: CASSLIGTGGETQYF. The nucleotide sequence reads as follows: TGTGCCAGCAGTTTAATAGGGACAGGGGGAGAGACCCAGTACTTC.